The present T cell receptor (beta chain) was sequenced within a study of cytomegalovirus exposure and HLA in healthy donors. J gave up 6 bases and V 1 base, and 5 bases lay outside the gene matches. The CDR3 loop spans 15 amino acids. Germline V gene lookup returns CDR1 LNHDA and CDR2 SQIVND (reference sequence). With 60 Vbeta and 13 Jbeta primers, the PCR was carried out. The assay was immunoSEQ multiplex PCR, and TCRdb's table has in-frame clones only and misses some. Recorded for this sample: 130,000 or so clones. This receptor was obtained from a woman aged 18-35 years in good health and CMV-seronegative. The V call is TRBV19, the J call TRBJ2-2; 7 bases fit TRBD2. Sequencing was carried out using PBMCs. Here the CDR3 DNA reads TGTGCCAGTAGTATAGGGGGACGGGGGGCCGGGGAGCTGTTTTTT. Protein product: CASSIGGRGAGELFF.